These 12 T cell receptor beta chains were all obtained from the same sample, sequenced in a study of neurological immune-mediated disorders. TCRdb re-called the 5' RACE reads through MiXCR, storing one row per CDR3 protein. The data hold over 15,000 distinct CDR3 sequences, with approximately 9.1% observed a single time. Sequenced material: CD8+ T cells from blood. These receptors were obtained from a man aged 50-60 years in good health.

The J gene is TRBJ1-2, the V gene TRBV7-9, with D unclear. V lost 2 bases and J lost 4, with 5 bases in between. CDR1 is SEHNR, CDR2 FQNEAQ, per germline (reference sequence). There are 12 residues in the CDR3. CDR3 sequence: CASSLLAYGYTF. In DNA, the CDR3 is TGTGCCAGCAGCTTATTGGCCTATGGCTACACCTTC.

This clonotype was observed at least ten times. This chain connects TRBV10-3 to TRBJ2-3; D unclear. V dropped 0 bases and J dropped 3 bases, with 1 base sitting between them. CDR1 is ENHRY, CDR2 SYGVKD, per germline. This CDR3 is built from 12 residues. The CDR3 reads CAISESTDTQYF. CDR3 coding DNA: TGTGCCATCAGTGAGTCGACAGATACGCAGTATTTT.

About this clonotype: An end of the junction differs from the germline gene, which may be a read error. The chain has TRBV24-1 and TRBJ2-7; possibly TRBD2 for D (6 bases). Germline assignment: CDR1 KGHDR and CDR2 SFDVKD. This CDR3 is built from 13 residues. DNA of the CDR3: TGTGCCAACAGTGCAACGGACTACTACGAGAAGTACTTC. The encoded protein is CANSATDYYEKYF.

This clonotype has ten or more counts. CDR3 in amino acids: CATSDTSDTQYF. Written as DNA, the CDR3 is TGTGCCACCAGTGATACATCAGATACGCAGTATTTT. V and J are TRBV24-1 and TRBJ2-3; D remains unclear. This CDR3 is 12 amino acids long. Germline loops: CDR1 KGHDR, CDR2 SFDVKD. The germline V and J ends were trimmed by 3 bases and 4 bases, with 4 bases remaining between them.

This chain joins TRBV19 and TRBJ2-7; perhaps TRBD2 as D (5 bases). This CDR3 spans 16 amino acids. V lost 4 bases to trimming and J lost 2 bases, with 18 bases between them. Looked up from germline, CDR1 is LNHDA and CDR2 is SQIVND (reference sequence). The DNA of the CDR3 is TGTGCCAGTAGTACCTCCGGGATTCACCTGCCCTACGAGCAGTACTTC. This gives the protein CASSTSGIHLPYEQYF.

This clonotype was detected many times. The chain has TRBV10-3 and TRBJ2-1; 12 bases match TRBD2. Germline loops: CDR1 ENHRY, CDR2 SYGVKD. This CDR3 is built from 15 residues. Trimming removed 7 bases from V and 1 base from J; junction bases left unmatched: 2. Here the CDR3 DNA reads TGTGCCATCAAGACTAGCGGGAGTTCCTACAATGAGCAGTTCTTC. Translated: CAIKTSGSSYNEQFF.

In this sample, this clonotype turned up many times. The V call is TRBV7-6, the J call TRBJ2-6; 7 nucleotides align to TRBD1. In germline, CDR1 is SGHVS, CDR2 FNYEAQ. The CDR3 runs 19 residues. Losses at the gene ends were 5 bases for V and 4 bases for J; bases not matched to a gene: 17. Here the CDR3 DNA reads TGTGCCAGCAGCCATGCCCCCGGGACAGATGACGGGGGGGCCAACGTCCTGACTTTC. Protein sequence: CASSHAPGTDDGGANVLTF.

This clonotype occurred many times. V gene TRBV12-3 or TRBV12-4 combines with J gene TRBJ1-2; D unresolved. The V and J ends lost 3 bases and 1 base respectively, with 15 bases between them. This CDR3 is built from 16 residues. CDR3 loop: CASSFPRTENNYGYTF. For the CDR3, the DNA is TGTGCCAGCAGTTTTCCCCGGACGGAAAATAACTATGGCTACACCTTC.

This clonotype was seen ten or more times. The chain employs TRBV2 and TRBJ2-2; 10 nucleotides match TRBD2. CDR1 is SNHLY and CDR2 is FYNNEI in the germline V gene. The CDR3 has 16 residues. V shed 4 bases, J shed 3 bases, and the junction held 5 bases outside the gene matches. The CDR3 region is CASSARLAGDTGELFF. CDR3 sequence (DNA): TGTGCCAGCAGTGCTAGGCTAGCGGGGGACACCGGGGAGCTGTTTTTT.

This clonotype was seen at least ten times. The chain links TRBV6-5 to TRBJ2-1; unclear D gene. Germline V lookup: CDR1 MNHEY, CDR2 SVGAGI. Trimming pared 6 bases from V and 4 bases from J, leaving 16 bases between. CDR3 length equals 15 residues. The CDR3, as DNA: TGTGCCAGCAGCATTGGTAGGACGGCATACAATGAGCAGTTCTTC. Translation gives CASSIGRTAYNEQFF.

As concerns this clonotype: Here the CDR3 omits its conserved ending phenylalanine or tryptophan, so a read error is the likely source. This chain connects TRBV12-3 or TRBV12-4 to TRBJ2-1; D is uncertain. The CDR3 spans 13 residues. The CDR3 region has the DNA TGTGCCGGCAGTCCACATCGATCCAATGAGCAGTTCTAC. The encoded protein is CAGSPHRSNEQFY.

Many counts were recorded for this clonotype. V gene TRBV24-1 combines with J gene TRBJ2-1; D remains ambiguous. This CDR3 spans 12 amino acids. The V gene lost 6 bases and the J gene lost 8 bases, with 10 bases spanning the gap. Germline CDR1 is KGHDR and CDR2 is SFDVKD. CDR3 sequence: CATSNPRHEQFF. The CDR3 region has the DNA TGTGCCACCAGTAACCCTCGACATGAGCAGTTCTTC.